This T cell receptor (beta chain) comes out of a study of T-cell reconstitution after alpha-beta-depleted transplantation in children. In germline, CDR1 is SGHRS, CDR2 YFSETQ. The CDR3 has 17 residues. Trimming took off 2 bases at V and 3 bases at J, with 20 bases between the two ends. This clonotype has more than one count but fewer than ten. Preparing the TCRbeta library involved the use of unique molecular identifiers. TCRdb reprocessed the PCR reads with MiXCR, giving one entry per CDR3 protein. The table lists approximately 640,000 distinct CDR3 sequences, 16% of them singletons. The chain combines TRBV5-1 with TRBJ1-2; D ambiguous. The sequence was obtained from a human donor who donated a stem cell graft to a child with acute myeloid leukemia. Specimen: PBMCs from the stem cell graft donor, collected from the stem cell graft. CDR3 amino acids: CASSFGREAGIDYGYTF. CDR3 coding DNA: TGCGCCAGCAGCTTCGGACGGGAGGCAGGAATCGACTATGGCTACACCTTC.